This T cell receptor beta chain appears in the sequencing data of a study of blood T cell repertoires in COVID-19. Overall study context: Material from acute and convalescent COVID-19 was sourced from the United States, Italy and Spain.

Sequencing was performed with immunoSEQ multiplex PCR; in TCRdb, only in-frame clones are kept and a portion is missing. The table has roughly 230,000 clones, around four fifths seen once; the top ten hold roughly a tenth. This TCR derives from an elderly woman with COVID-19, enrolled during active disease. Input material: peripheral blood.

This CDR3 reads CASSPQDQMRETQYF. As DNA, the CDR3 is TGTGCCAGCAGTCCACAGGATCAGATGAGGGAGACCCAGTACTTC. The rearrangement links TRBV28 to TRBJ2-5; a possible D gene is TRBD1 (5 bases). Germline lookup yields CDR1 MDHEN and CDR2 SYDVKM. V was clipped by 5 bases and J by 5 bases, with 18 bases between them. CDR3 size: 15 residues.